This entry lists 23 T cell receptor beta chains sequenced from one sample in a study of neoadjuvant anti-PD-1 for oral cavity cancer. Generated by immunoSEQ multiplex PCR, the TCRdb table keeps only in-frame clones and is missing some. In the table there are around 12,000 clones, 64% of which are singletons. This specimen was tumor tissue, taken before nivolumab (anti-PD-1) treatment. These receptors all come from a person aged 40 to 85 with oral cavity squamous cell carcinoma. The donor label of this sample is uncertain.

The chain couples TRBV27 to TRBJ1-5; no clear D. V lost 6 bases to trimming and J lost 4 bases, with 13 bases between them. Germline CDR1 is MNHEY and CDR2 is SMNVEV (reference sequence). This CDR3 spans 14 amino acids. The CDR3 reads CASSDPGSNQPQHF. In DNA form, the CDR3 reads TGTGCCAGCAGCGATCCGGGCTCGAATCAGCCCCAGCATTTT.

Here the CDR3 DNA reads TGCGCCAGCAGCCTCGGGGGACTGGGGGCAGATACGCAGTATTTT. It encodes CASSLGGLGADTQYF. V and J are TRBV5-1 and TRBJ2-3; D perhaps matches TRBD2 (6 bases). The CDR3 consists of 15 residues. Germline assignment: CDR1 SGHRS and CDR2 YFSETQ. V gave up 4 bases and J gave up 4 bases, with 16 bases separating them.

In its sample, this clone was seen a few times. The chain joins TRBV6-6 to TRBJ2-3, with TRBD2 as a possible D gene (5 bases). This CDR3 is built from 12 residues. Trimming took 4 bases from V and 6 from J, leaving 8 bases between them. Per the germline V gene, CDR1 is MNHNY and CDR2 is SVGAGI (reference sequence). CDR3 bases: TGTGCCAGCAGTTCGACGGGGGATACGCAGTATTTT. Its translation: CASSSTGDTQYF.

The J gene is TRBJ1-5, the V gene TRBV6-1; D ambiguous. This CDR3 is built from 12 residues. V gave up 8 bases and J gave up 5 bases, with 10 bases separating them. The germline V gene encodes CDR1 MNHNS and CDR2 SASEGT. The CDR3 bases are TGTGCCAGCGGCCCAGATTATCAGCCCCAGCATTTT. It codes for CASGPDYQPQHF.

The chain joins TRBV5-4 to TRBJ1-2; D is unresolved. The germline CDR1 and CDR2 sequences are SGHNT and YYREEE (reference sequence). Deletions cut 7 bases from V and 4 bases from J, with 20 bases between. CDR3 size: 15 residues. The chain's CDR3 is CASRSPQESFYGYTF. The CDR3 bases are TGTGCCAGCCGCAGCCCCCAGGAGTCCTTCTATGGCTACACCTTC.

The chain links TRBV29-1 to TRBJ2-5, with 10 positions matching TRBD2. CDR3 length equals 12 residues. Trimming took 6 bases from V and 4 from J; bases not matched to a gene: 2. Per germline, CDR1 SQVTM and CDR2 ANQGSEA. The CDR3 DNA reads TGCAGCGTCCCTAGCGGGAGAGAGACCCAGTACTTC. It codes for CSVPSGRETQYF.

V is TRBV7-9 and J is TRBJ2-1; TRBD2 matches at 8 bases. After removal of 3 bases from V and 3 bases from J, the junction contained 4 bases not matched to a gene. CDR1 and CDR2 (germline): SEHNR, FQNEAQ (reference sequence). The CDR3 contains 15 residues. This CDR3 is CASSFTGLDYNEQFF. The CDR3 DNA follows: TGTGCCAGCAGCTTTACGGGACTAGACTACAATGAGCAGTTCTTC.

CDR3 region: CASSPRRAGPTDTQYF. The CDR3 nucleotides read TGTGCCAGCAGCCCCAGGAGAGCGGGCCCCACAGATACGCAGTATTTT. The chain is built from TRBV7-3 and TRBJ2-3; D perhaps matches TRBD2 (6 bases). The CDR3 covers 16 residues. CDR1 is SGHTA and CDR2 is FQGTGA in the germline V gene. Trimming cost V 5 bases and J 2 bases, with 17 bases left between them.

This clone turned up a few times. The chain joins TRBV19 to TRBJ1-1, with 7 bases fitting TRBD1. V trimming: 5 bases; J trimming: 1 base; junction bases outside the gene matches: 7. CDR3 length equals 15 residues. Per the germline V gene, CDR1 is LNHDA and CDR2 is SQIVND (reference sequence). CDR3 loop: CASSSHRGPNTEAFF. CDR3 in DNA: TGTGCCAGTAGTTCCCACAGGGGACCGAACACTGAAGCTTTCTTT.

This clone was found a few times. The chain's CDR3 is CASSQGRGAFF. The CDR3 nucleotides are TGTGCCAGCAGCCAAGGGAGGGGAGCTTTCTTT. The V gene is TRBV7-8, the J gene TRBJ1-1, with D possibly being TRBD1 (5 bases). This CDR3 has 11 amino acids. CDR1 SGHVS and CDR2 FQNEAQ come from the germline V gene. Trimming took 5 bases from V and 10 from J, leaving 11 bases between them.

The V and J genes are TRBV5-6 and TRBJ2-7; no firm D call. The CDR3 runs 14 residues. The germline V and J ends were trimmed by 2 bases and 5 bases, with 14 bases remaining between them. The germline V gene encodes CDR1 SGHDT and CDR2 YYEEEE. This CDR3 reads CASSLKQHGHEQYF. CDR3 coding DNA: TGTGCCAGCAGCTTAAAACAGCACGGCCACGAGCAGTACTTC.

The rearrangement links TRBV6-1 to TRBJ1-1, with a possible D match to TRBD1 (5 bases). The CDR3 has 12 residues. The germline V gene encodes CDR1 MNHNS and CDR2 SASEGT. Trimming took off 5 bases at V and 11 bases at J, with 15 bases between the two ends. CDR3: CASSRLGEKAFF. The CDR3 DNA sequence: TGTGCCAGCAGTAGACTAGGGGAAAAGGCTTTCTTT.

The CDR3 spells CASSLAAGGLEQYF. In DNA, the CDR3 is TGTGCCAGCAGCTTAGCGGCAGGGGGACTCGAGCAGTACTTC. The chain is built from TRBV5-4 and TRBJ2-7; maybe TRBD1 (7 bases). The CDR3 is made up of 14 amino acids. Germline assignment: CDR1 SGHNT and CDR2 YYREEE (reference sequence). Trimming cost V 2 bases and J 6 bases, with 15 bases left between them. Supplemented by reference TRBV5-4 and TRBJ2-7, the full variable domain reads ETGVTQSPTHLIKTRGQQVTLRCSSQSGHNTVSWYQQALGQGPQFIFQYYREEENGRGNFPPRFSGLQFPNYSSELNVNALELDDSALYLCASSLAAGGLEQYFGPGTRLTVT.

This clone is a singleton in its sample. The gene calls are TRBV14 and TRBJ2-7; D is uncertain. V shed 4 bases and J shed 4 bases, with 17 bases lying between them. The CDR3 contains 15 residues. Germline CDR1 SGHDN, CDR2 FVKESK. The CDR3 is CASSPSRPVSYEQYF. The CDR3 nucleotides are TGTGCCAGCAGCCCGAGCAGGCCCGTCTCTTACGAGCAGTACTTC.

The chain links TRBV7-2 to TRBJ2-7; D uncertain. Trimming stripped 2 bases from V and 0 bases from J, with 11 bases between. Germline V gene sequence: CDR1 SGHTA, CDR2 FQGNSA. The CDR3 has 15 residues. The CDR3 loop is CASSLYNTRSYEQYF. The CDR3 coding sequence is TGTGCCAGCAGCTTATATAACACCCGCTCCTACGAGCAGTACTTC.

The genes are TRBV27 and TRBJ1-3, with TRBD1 as a possible D gene (5 bases). The CDR3 length is 18 residues. Per germline, CDR1 MNHEY and CDR2 SMNVEV (reference sequence). V shed 2 bases and J shed 2 bases, with 19 bases lying between them. CDR3 in amino acids: CASSLSYTGHTAGNTIYF. The DNA of the CDR3 is TGTGCCAGCAGTTTAAGCTATACTGGACATACGGCTGGAAACACCATATATTTT.

The CDR3 here is CASSQGAGLTADTIYF. CDR3 sequence (DNA): TGTGCCAGCAGCCAAGGGGCAGGGCTTACGGCGGACACCATATATTTT. The genes are TRBV4-2 and TRBJ1-3; D possibly corresponds to TRBD1 (5 bases). Germline CDR1 LGHNA, CDR2 YNFKEQ. This CDR3 has 16 residues. Trimming cost V 1 base and J 8 bases, with 18 bases left between them.

The chain uses TRBV4-1 and TRBJ1-1; D possibly corresponds to TRBD1 (5 bases). Germline V CDR1 and CDR2: MGHRA, YSYEKL. Trimming cost V 0 bases and J 1 base, with 9 bases left between them. CDR3 length: 15 residues. CDR3 residues: CASSQDRRGNTEAFF. CDR3 DNA: TGCGCCAGCAGCCAAGATAGGAGGGGGAACACTGAAGCTTTCTTT.

This sequence joins TRBV2 and TRBJ1-2; the D is unclear. Trimming took 7 bases from V and 6 from J, leaving 21 bases between them. Germline values: CDR1 SNHLY, CDR2 FYNNEI. The CDR3 is made up of 15 amino acids. CDR3 residues: CASTKRWEGRDGYTF. The CDR3 coding sequence is TGTGCCAGCACCAAAAGATGGGAGGGTAGGGATGGCTACACCTTC.

CDR3 coding DNA: TGCGCCAGCAGTGAGAACAAGGGAGCGGGTAACACTGAAGCTTTCTTT. Its translation is CASSENKGAGNTEAFF. The chain couples TRBV10-1 to TRBJ1-1; D gene uncertain. CDR3 size: 16 residues. Germline lookup yields CDR1 WNHNN and CDR2 SYGVQD (reference sequence). V shed 2 bases and J shed 2 bases, with 15 bases lying between them.

This clone has only one observation. The chain joins TRBV7-9 to TRBJ1-6; no firm D call. The length of the CDR3 is 14 residues. Trimming removed 1 base at V and 6 bases at J, with 7 bases between. The germline gives CDR1 SEHNR, CDR2 FQNEAQ (reference sequence). The CDR3 coding sequence is TGTGCCAGCAGCTTAGAGCTGGTTAATTCACCCCTCCACTTT. It codes for CASSLELVNSPLHF.

The chain joins TRBV19 to TRBJ1-2; a possible D gene is TRBD1 (5 bases). Germline CDR1 and CDR2: LNHDA and SQIVND (reference sequence). V gave up 1 base and J gave up 2 bases, with 11 bases separating them. This CDR3 contains 15 residues. CDR3 bases: TGTGCCAGTAGTATAGTGAACAGGAGAAACTATGGCTACACCTTC. Translation: CASSIVNRRNYGYTF.

This clone ranks as medium-sized. V and J are TRBV14 and TRBJ2-1; 9 bases map to TRBD2. Germline assignment: CDR1 SGHDN and CDR2 FVKESK. The CDR3 spans 16 residues. After removal of 6 bases from V and 5 bases from J, the junction contained 11 bases not matched to a gene. The CDR3 reads CASSQRGTSSNNEQFF. CDR3 DNA: TGTGCCAGCAGTCAAAGGGGGACTAGCAGTAACAATGAGCAGTTCTTC.